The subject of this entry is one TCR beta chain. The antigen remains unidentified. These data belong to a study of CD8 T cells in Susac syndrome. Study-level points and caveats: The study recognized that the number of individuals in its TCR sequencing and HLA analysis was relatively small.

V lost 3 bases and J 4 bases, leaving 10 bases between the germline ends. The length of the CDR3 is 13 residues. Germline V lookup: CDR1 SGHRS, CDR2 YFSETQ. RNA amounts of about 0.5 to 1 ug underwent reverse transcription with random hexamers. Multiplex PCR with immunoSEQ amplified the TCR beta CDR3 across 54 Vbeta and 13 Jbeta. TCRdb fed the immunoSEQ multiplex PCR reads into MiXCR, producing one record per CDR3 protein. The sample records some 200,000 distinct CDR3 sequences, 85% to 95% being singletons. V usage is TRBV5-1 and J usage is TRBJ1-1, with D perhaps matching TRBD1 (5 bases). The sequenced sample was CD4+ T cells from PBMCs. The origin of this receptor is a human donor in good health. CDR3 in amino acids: CASSYTGLTEAFF. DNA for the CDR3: TGCGCCAGCAGCTATACAGGACTCACTGAAGCTTTCTTT.